The rows below give T cell receptor beta chains drawn from one sample of a study of blood T cell repertoires in COVID-19. Sequencing was performed with immunoSEQ multiplex PCR; in TCRdb, only in-frame clones are kept and a portion is missing. The sample yields around 46,000 clones, roughly 80% seen once. The sample consisted of peripheral blood. The receptors here all came from a man between 35 and 55 years old with acute or convalescent COVID-19. CDR3s include the opening cysteine and the closing phenylalanine or tryptophan. A D gene is named only where the DNA matches it firmly. Where a row states a size, it is once, few, many or the class of an expanded clone; other rows omit it.

J,V,D,size,DNA,CDR3
TRBJ2-2,TRBV30,.,.,TGTGCCTGGAGTGTACAGATTGTGGCCGGATACACCGGGGAGCTGTTTTTT,CAWSVQIVAGYTGELFF
TRBJ2-4,TRBV3-1/TRBV3-2,TRBD1,.,TGTGCCAGCAGCCATTTTTCAGGGGGCGGTGCCAAAAACATTCAGTACTTC,CASSHFSGGGAKNIQYF
TRBJ2-3,TRBV10-3,.,once,TGTGCCATCAGGCCCAGGGAAGGAAACACAGATACGCAGTATTTT,CAIRPREGNTDTQYF
TRBJ2-7,TRBV7-2,TRBD1,.,TGTGCCAGCAGCTTAGAAGGGACAGGGGGTAAATACGAGCAGTACTTC,CASSLEGTGGKYEQYF
TRBJ2-5,TRBV5-4,TRBD1,.,TGTGCCAGCAGCTCGCAGGGGGTCCAAGAGACCCAGTACTTC,CASSSQGVQETQYF
TRBJ1-1,TRBV7-2,.,.,TGTGCCAGCAGCCTACAGGGAAACACTGAAGCTTTCTTT,CASSLQGNTEAFF
TRBJ1-2,TRBV4-1,TRBD1,.,TGCGCCAGCAGCCTGGGACAGGGTGGCTATGGCTACACCTTC,CASSLGQGGYGYTF
TRBJ1-2,TRBV11-2,.,few,TGTGCCAGCAGCCCCTCTCGAGGGCCCTATGGCTACACCTTC,CASSPSRGPYGYTF
TRBJ2-2,TRBV6-5,.,.,TGTGCCAGCAGTTATGGGGAGGCCGGGGAGCTGTTTTTT,CASSYGEAGELFF
TRBJ1-6,TRBV6-5,.,.,TGTGCCAGCAGTTACCAAGGACCCGGCGGGACGTCACCCCTCCACTTT,CASSYQGPGGTSPLHF
TRBJ2-5,TRBV2,TRBD1,few,TGTGCCAGCAGAGACAGGGAAGAGACCCAGTACTTC,CASRDREETQYF
TRBJ2-3,TRBV7-2,TRBD2,.,TGTGCCAGCAGCTTAGAGCGGGGGGGCCAGAGTACGCAGTATTTT,CASSLERGGQSTQYF
TRBJ1-4,TRBV11-2,.,once,TGTGCCACCTCTCTGGGGGGTCCGGAAAAACTGTTTTTT,CATSLGGPEKLFF
TRBJ2-7,TRBV18,.,.,TGTGCCAGCTCCCCTACCGGCTACGAGCAGTACTTC,CASSPTGYEQYF
TRBJ1-1,TRBV7-2,TRBD1,.,TGTGCCAGCAGCGCCCGGGACAGGATAAGTGCTTTCTTT,CASSARDRISAFF
TRBJ2-6,TRBV24-1,TRBD1,once,TGTGCCACCAGTGACACAGGGGTAGGGGCCAACGTCCTGACTTTC,CATSDTGVGANVLTF
TRBJ2-7,TRBV10-3,TRBD2,.,TGTGCCATCAGTGAGTTGGTAGCGGGGACCTACTCCTACGAGCAGTACTTC,CAISELVAGTYSYEQYF
TRBJ1-1,TRBV19,.,.,TGTGCCAGTAAACGGGAGAGAAGCTTGAGGAACACTGAAGCTTTCTTT,CASKRERSLRNTEAFF
TRBJ1-5,TRBV4-2,.,.,TGTGCCAGCAGCGAAGTAAGGAGGGGAGATCAGCCCCAGCATTTT,CASSEVRRGDQPQHF
TRBJ1-2,TRBV18,.,.,TGTGCCAGCTCACCGAGGTCAGGGGAATCTAACGGATGGGGCTACACCTTC,CASSPRSGESNGWGYTF
TRBJ1-4,TRBV6-1,TRBD1,.,TGTGCCAGCAGTGAAGCGCAAGGACAGGGCAGAAAACTGTTTTTT,CASSEAQGQGRKLFF
TRBJ1-2,TRBV19,.,.,TGTGCCAGTAGGTTCCAGGGGCCTCAGACTAACTATGGCTACACCTTC,CASRFQGPQTNYGYTF
TRBJ2-1,TRBV6-4,.,.,TGTGCCAGCAGTAGAGAGATCTACAATGAGCAGTTCTTC,CASSREIYNEQFF
TRBJ2-3,TRBV5-1,TRBD2,.,TGCGCCAGCAGCTTCCGACTAGCGACAGATACGCAGTATTTT,CASSFRLATDTQYF
TRBJ2-1,TRBV7-6,TRBD1,.,TGTGCCAGCAGCCGTAACTTAGGACAGGGTTATGAGCAGTTCTTC,CASSRNLGQGYEQFF
TRBJ1-6,TRBV5-5,.,.,TGTGCCAGCAGCTCGGCCGGAGGTAGCGGATCACCCCTCCACTTT,CASSSAGGSGSPLHF
TRBJ2-7,TRBV25-1,.,.,TGTGCCAGCAGACAGGGCCCCTACGAGCAGTACTTC,CASRQGPYEQYF
TRBJ1-5,TRBV5-5,TRBD1,.,TGTGCCAGCAGTCCCGACAGGGTGAGTAGACCCCAGCATTTT,CASSPDRVSRPQHF
TRBJ2-7,TRBV13,TRBD1,many,TGTGCCAGCAGCTCCTCCCGGGACAGGGGCAAAACCTACGAGCAGTACTTC,CASSSSRDRGKTYEQYF
TRBJ2-3,TRBV5-4,TRBD2,.,TGTGCCAGCAGCAAACTAGCGGGGGAGGTAGATACGCAGTATTTT,CASSKLAGEVDTQYF
TRBJ2-3,TRBV18,.,.,TGTGCCAGCTCACCTGAGCGGGTCACAGATACGCAGTATTTT,CASSPERVTDTQYF
TRBJ2-4,TRBV19,TRBD1,.,TGTGCCAGTAGTTCCTCGCGACAGGGCGAAGGCAAAAACATTCAGTACTTC,CASSSSRQGEGKNIQYF
TRBJ1-2,TRBV1,.,few,TGCACCAGCAGCCAAGAACTCAGGGGGGCGGCTAACTATGGCTACACCTTC,CTSSQELRGAANYGYTF
TRBJ2-3,TRBV5-1,.,.,TGCGCCAGCAGCTTGGCAGGGCGCTCTGCAGATACGCAGTATTTT,CASSLAGRSADTQYF
TRBJ1-4,TRBV7-9,.,.,TGTGCCAGCAGCTTAGCCGGGACTTGGGTAAAACTGTTTTTT,CASSLAGTWVKLFF
TRBJ1-2,TRBV9,TRBD1,.,TGTGCCAGCAGCGTAGAGCTAGGGGACAGGGGCGATGGCTACACCTTC,CASSVELGDRGDGYTF
TRBJ2-7,TRBV6-5,.,.,TGTGCCAGCAGTTACTCAGGCAGGGGTCTATACGAGCAGTACTTC,CASSYSGRGLYEQYF
TRBJ2-2,TRBV7-9,.,.,TGTGCCAGCAGCCCCAGGACAGCAAACACCGGGGAGCTGTTTTTT,CASSPRTANTGELFF